This TCR beta chain was identified during a study of shared clonotypes between healthy human individuals. The CDR3 covers 16 residues. Trimming removed 4 bases from V and 4 bases from J, with 17 bases in between. Germline CDR1 and CDR2: SGHDT and YYEEEE. Concerning this clone: Its antigen is currently unknown.

Whole-study findings and limits: Naive subsets generally had larger estimated richness than memory subsets.

This table comes from immunoSEQ multiplex PCR, and its TCRdb copy is limited to in-frame clones, with some not included. This table holds fewer than 1.6 million clones, 98% found once. The sequence derives from a man in his thirties or forties in good health. V and J are TRBV5-6 and TRBJ1-4; D remains ambiguous. Specimen: naive CD4+ T cells sorted from blood. Subset reported: CD45RA+ positively selected. CDR3 region: CASSEDGQSLNEKLFF. The CDR3 coding sequence is TGTGCCAGCAGCGAGGACGGCCAGAGTCTTAATGAAAAACTGTTTTTT.